The rows below give T cell receptor beta chains drawn from one sample of a study of identifying expanded T cells in peripheral blood. This table comes from immunoSEQ multiplex PCR, and its TCRdb copy is limited to in-frame clones, with some not included. Here the sample spans around 100,000 clones, 80% to 90% being singletons. The source material was blood. The receptors stem from a person aged 18 to 75 in good health. Both conserved end residues are part of each CDR3. A D gene is named only where the DNA matches it firmly.

v_call: TRBV5-6; d_call: TRBD1; j_call: TRBJ1-6; cdr3_nt: TGTGCCAGCAGTCGACAGACAGGGAGCTCCTATAATTCACCCCTCCACTTT; cdr3_aa: CASSRQTGSSYNSPLHF
v_call: TRBV6-1; d_call: TRBD1; j_call: TRBJ1-2; cdr3_nt: TGTGCCAGCAGTGGACTCAACAGGGGGAGGCTCTATGGCTACACCTTC; cdr3_aa: CASSGLNRGRLYGYTF
v_call: TRBV19; d_call: NA; j_call: TRBJ1-2; cdr3_nt: TGTGCCAGTAACCGGGGGGATCACGGCTACACCTTC; cdr3_aa: CASNRGDHGYTF
v_call: TRBV18; d_call: TRBD1; j_call: TRBJ1-2; cdr3_nt: TGTGCCAGCTCACGGACAGGGAAGGACTATGGCTACACCTTC; cdr3_aa: CASSRTGKDYGYTF
v_call: TRBV5-1; d_call: NA; j_call: TRBJ2-3; cdr3_nt: TGCGCCAGCAGCTTGGGGGGGACTGCCCGCACAGATACGCAGTATTTT; cdr3_aa: CASSLGGTARTDTQYF
v_call: TRBV7-9; d_call: NA; j_call: TRBJ2-7; cdr3_nt: TGTGCCAGCAGTTCAATGGGACAGTTCGCGGGAGAGCAGTACTTC; cdr3_aa: CASSSMGQFAGEQYF
v_call: TRBV7-3; d_call: TRBD2; j_call: TRBJ2-2; cdr3_nt: TGTGCCAGCAGCTTAATCCCAACTAGCGGGAGAGGTGGGGAGCTGTTTTTT; cdr3_aa: CASSLIPTSGRGGELFF
v_call: TRBV9; d_call: NA; j_call: TRBJ2-1; cdr3_nt: TGTGCCAGCAGCGTAGCGGGAGCGAATGAGCAGTTCTTC; cdr3_aa: CASSVAGANEQFF
v_call: TRBV5-1; d_call: NA; j_call: TRBJ2-2; cdr3_nt: TGCGCCAGCAGCTTGTCCGGGGGCGGCACCGGGGAGCTGTTTTTT; cdr3_aa: CASSLSGGGTGELFF
v_call: TRBV5-1; d_call: TRBD2; j_call: TRBJ2-5; cdr3_nt: TGCGCCAGCAGCCCCCAAGGTGGTCTAGCGGGGGTTGAGACCCAGTACTTC; cdr3_aa: CASSPQGGLAGVETQYF
v_call: TRBV5-1; d_call: NA; j_call: TRBJ1-4; cdr3_nt: TGCGCCAGCAGCTTGGAAATAGGAACTAATGAAAAACTGTTTTTT; cdr3_aa: CASSLEIGTNEKLFF
v_call: TRBV9; d_call: NA; j_call: TRBJ2-2; cdr3_nt: TGTGCCAGCAGTCCCGAAGTCGCGAACACCGGGGAGCTGTTTTTT; cdr3_aa: CASSPEVANTGELFF
v_call: TRBV13; d_call: TRBD1; j_call: TRBJ1-2; cdr3_nt: TGTGCCAGCAGCCCGGGGGACAGCCCATTCGGCTACACCTTC; cdr3_aa: CASSPGDSPFGYTF
v_call: TRBV19; d_call: NA; j_call: TRBJ2-7; cdr3_nt: TGTGCCAGTAGTAGGGACGCCCGCCAGCAGTACTTC; cdr3_aa: CASSRDARQQYF
v_call: TRBV6-5; d_call: NA; j_call: TRBJ1-2; cdr3_nt: TGTGCCAGCAGGCCGTCCGAACGGGGTGGCTACACCTTC; cdr3_aa: CASRPSERGGYTF
v_call: TRBV15; d_call: TRBD1; j_call: TRBJ2-2; cdr3_nt: TGTGCCACCAGCAGACCAACACAGGGGTGGAACGGGGAGCTGTTTTTT; cdr3_aa: CATSRPTQGWNGELFF
v_call: TRBV9; d_call: NA; j_call: TRBJ2-5; cdr3_nt: TGTGCCAGCAGCGTAGGAGGTGGGGCTTTCCAAGAGACCCAGTACTTC; cdr3_aa: CASSVGGGAFQETQYF
v_call: TRBV11-2; d_call: NA; j_call: TRBJ1-2; cdr3_nt: TGTGCCAGCAGCTTAGACAGACAGAACTATGGCTACACCTTC; cdr3_aa: CASSLDRQNYGYTF
v_call: TRBV4-2; d_call: NA; j_call: TRBJ2-5; cdr3_nt: TGTGCCAGCAGCCAAGACGGCCAGCGTGGGGAGACCCAGTACTTC; cdr3_aa: CASSQDGQRGETQYF
v_call: TRBV2; d_call: TRBD1; j_call: TRBJ1-5; cdr3_nt: TGTGCCAGCAGTGCCGGGACAGGGTGGACTCAGCCCCAGCATTTT; cdr3_aa: CASSAGTGWTQPQHF
v_call: TRBV5-1; d_call: TRBD1; j_call: TRBJ2-5; cdr3_nt: TGCGCCAGCAGCTTGGGAGGGACAGGGTTTGAGACCCAGTACTTC; cdr3_aa: CASSLGGTGFETQYF
v_call: TRBV30; d_call: TRBD1; j_call: TRBJ2-2; cdr3_nt: TGTGCCTGGAAAAGACAGGGTCCCACCGGGGAGCTGTTTTTT; cdr3_aa: CAWKRQGPTGELFF
v_call: TRBV6-5; d_call: NA; j_call: TRBJ1-4; cdr3_nt: TGTGCCAGCAGTCGCAGCAATAATGAAAAACTGTTTTTT; cdr3_aa: CASSRSNNEKLFF
v_call: TRBV5-1; d_call: TRBD2; j_call: TRBJ2-3; cdr3_nt: TGCGCCAGCAGCCATACCGGGACTAGCAATATAGATACGCAGTATTTT; cdr3_aa: CASSHTGTSNIDTQYF
v_call: TRBV19; d_call: NA; j_call: TRBJ1-2; cdr3_nt: TGTGCCAGTAGTATAGTTGACAGCCGGGAGGACTACACCTTC; cdr3_aa: CASSIVDSREDYTF
v_call: TRBV7-7; d_call: NA; j_call: TRBJ1-1; cdr3_nt: TGTGCCAGCAGCTTAGCGGCAGGGAACACTGAAGCTTTCTTT; cdr3_aa: CASSLAAGNTEAFF
v_call: TRBV4-2; d_call: TRBD1; j_call: TRBJ2-6; cdr3_nt: TGTGCCAGCAGCCAAGGACAGGGGGCCCTCTCTGGGGCCAACGTCCTGACTTTC; cdr3_aa: CASSQGQGALSGANVLTF
v_call: TRBV7-9; d_call: TRBD1; j_call: TRBJ1-1; cdr3_nt: TGTGCCAGCAGCTTTAGCGTGACAGGGGTCGCTGAAGCTTTCTTT; cdr3_aa: CASSFSVTGVAEAFF